This TCR beta chain was obtained from a study of T cells in localized non-small cell lung cancer. The V gene lost 3 bases and the J gene lost 5 bases, with 11 bases spanning the gap. The CDR3 extends over 13 amino acids. The germline gives CDR1 SGDLS, CDR2 YYNGEE. Repertoires were generated with immunoSEQ multiplex PCR, while TCRdb's copy carries only in-frame clones and drops some. The data contain about 40,000 clones, 91% of them seen just once; the ten biggest clones take up roughly 10%. This clonotype was obtained from a woman aged 35-75 years with stage II lung adenocarcinoma. Here the sequenced sample was PBMCs, taken before any cancer treatment. The chain employs TRBV9 and TRBJ1-2; a possible D gene is TRBD1 (6 bases). As DNA, the CDR3 is TGTGCCAGCAGCGGAATAGGGGGATATGGCTACACCTTC. Its protein is CASSGIGGYGYTF.